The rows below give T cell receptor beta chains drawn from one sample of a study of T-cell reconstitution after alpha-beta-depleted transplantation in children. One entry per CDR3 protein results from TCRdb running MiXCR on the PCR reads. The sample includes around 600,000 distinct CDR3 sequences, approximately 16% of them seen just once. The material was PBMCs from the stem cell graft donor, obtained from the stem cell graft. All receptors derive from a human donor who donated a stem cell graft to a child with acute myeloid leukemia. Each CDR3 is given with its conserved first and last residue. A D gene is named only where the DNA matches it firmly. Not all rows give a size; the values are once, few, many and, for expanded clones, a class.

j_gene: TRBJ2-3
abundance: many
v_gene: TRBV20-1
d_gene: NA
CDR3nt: TGCAGTGCTAAAGGAGGGGATACGCAGTATTTT
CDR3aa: CSAKGGDTQYF

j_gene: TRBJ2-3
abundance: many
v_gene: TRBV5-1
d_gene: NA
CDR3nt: TGCGCCAGCGGACTTCAGGGTAGGGCAGATACGCAGTATTTT
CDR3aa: CASGLQGRADTQYF

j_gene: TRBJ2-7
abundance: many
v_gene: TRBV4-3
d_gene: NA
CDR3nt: TGCGCCAGCAGCCAAGAGACCGCGGGGCTCTGGTACGAGCAGTACTTC
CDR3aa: CASSQETAGLWYEQYF

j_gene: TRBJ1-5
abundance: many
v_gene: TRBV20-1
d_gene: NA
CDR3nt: TGCAGTGCTAGAGATCCCGGGGGCAGCCCCAATCAGCCCCAGCATTTT
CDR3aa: CSARDPGGSPNQPQHF

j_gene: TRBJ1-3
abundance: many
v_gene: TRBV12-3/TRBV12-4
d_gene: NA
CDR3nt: TGTGCCAGCAGTTTAGGGGGGACAAACACCATATATTTT
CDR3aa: CASSLGGTNTIYF

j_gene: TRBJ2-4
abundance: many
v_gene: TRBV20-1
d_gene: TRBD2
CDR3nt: TGCAGTGCGGGACTAGCGGGGGAGGGCAAAAACATTCAGTACTTC
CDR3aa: CSAGLAGEGKNIQYF

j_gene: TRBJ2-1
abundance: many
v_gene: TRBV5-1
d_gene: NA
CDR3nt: TGCGCCAGCAGCTCAGGGGCAGGGGAGCAGTTCTTC
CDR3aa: CASSSGAGEQFF

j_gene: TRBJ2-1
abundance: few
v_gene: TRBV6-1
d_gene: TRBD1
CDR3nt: TGTCCGAACGGACAGGGGCTCTACAATGAGCAGTTCTTC
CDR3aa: CPNGQGLYNEQFF

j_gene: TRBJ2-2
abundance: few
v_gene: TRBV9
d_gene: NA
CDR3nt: TGTGCCAGCAGCGTGAAGGGGGACGGGGAGCTGTTTTTT
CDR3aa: CASSVKGDGELFF

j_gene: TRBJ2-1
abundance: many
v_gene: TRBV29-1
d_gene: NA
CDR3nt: TGCAGCGTTGAATACGGGACACAGGTCTACAATGAGCAGTTCTTC
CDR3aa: CSVEYGTQVYNEQFF

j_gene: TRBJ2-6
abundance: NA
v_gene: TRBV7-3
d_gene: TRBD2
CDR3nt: TGTGCCAGCAGCCCGGGGGGTGGGGCCAACGTCCTGACTTTC
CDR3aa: CASSPGGGANVLTF

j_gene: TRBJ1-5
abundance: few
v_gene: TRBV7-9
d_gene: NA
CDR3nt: TGTGCCAGCAGCTTAGAGTATGGTCAGCCCCAGCATTTT
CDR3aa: CASSLEYGQPQHF

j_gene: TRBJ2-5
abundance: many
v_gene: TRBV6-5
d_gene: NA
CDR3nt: TGTGCCAGCAGTTACGATTCAGCTACCGGAGGGGAGACCCAGTACTTC
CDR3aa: CASSYDSATGGETQYF

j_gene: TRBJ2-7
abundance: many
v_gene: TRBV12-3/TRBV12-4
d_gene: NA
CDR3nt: TGTGCCAGCAGCTACCCCGGGCGGGGGCAGTACTTC
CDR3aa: CASSYPGRGQYF

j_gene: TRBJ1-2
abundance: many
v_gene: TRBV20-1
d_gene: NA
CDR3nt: TGCAGTGCTAGAGATAGGACTTCTAACTATGGCTACACCTTC
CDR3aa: CSARDRTSNYGYTF

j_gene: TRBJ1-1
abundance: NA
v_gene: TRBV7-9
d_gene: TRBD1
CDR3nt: TGTGCCAGCAGCCTGAATACCGGGACAGGGTACCGCCACCGGAACACTGAAGCTTTCTTT
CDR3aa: CASSLNTGTGYRHRNTEAFF

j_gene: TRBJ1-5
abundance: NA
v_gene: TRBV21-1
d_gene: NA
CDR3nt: TGTGCCAGCAGCAGCACCCGGGGCCTCTATAGCAATCAGCCCCAGCATTTT
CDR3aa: CASSSTRGLYSNQPQHF

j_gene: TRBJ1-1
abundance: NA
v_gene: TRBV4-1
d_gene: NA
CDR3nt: TGCGCCAGCAGCCGGGCGGGGAGAACTGAAGCTTTCTTT
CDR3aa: CASSRAGRTEAFF